Below, one TCR beta chain is given with its context. Its cognate antigen is unknown. This sample stems from a study of T cells in Graves' hyperthyroidism and ophthalmopathy. Study-level points and caveats: Also found in blood were most expanded thyroid clonotypes above 0.001.

The V gene lost 0 bases and the J gene lost 5 bases, with 10 bases spanning the gap. In germline, CDR1 is ENHRY, CDR2 SYGVKD. The CDR3 totals 14 residues. Amplification targeted TCR beta CDR3 regions from RNA transcripts. An initial round of RT-PCR targeting the TCR CDR3 relied on the HTBI primer set. TCRdb processed the multiplex PCR reads anew with MiXCR; each CDR3 protein has one entry. This sample has approximately 630,000 distinct CDR3 sequences, with under 20% found just once. The chain has TRBV10-3 and TRBJ1-1, with D unresolved. This TCR was sampled from a woman aged 30 to 39 with Graves' hyperthyroidism. The specimen was blood. CDR3: CAISESRGGTEAFF. For the CDR3, the DNA is TGTGCCATCAGTGAGTCCCGGGGTGGGACTGAAGCTTTCTTT.